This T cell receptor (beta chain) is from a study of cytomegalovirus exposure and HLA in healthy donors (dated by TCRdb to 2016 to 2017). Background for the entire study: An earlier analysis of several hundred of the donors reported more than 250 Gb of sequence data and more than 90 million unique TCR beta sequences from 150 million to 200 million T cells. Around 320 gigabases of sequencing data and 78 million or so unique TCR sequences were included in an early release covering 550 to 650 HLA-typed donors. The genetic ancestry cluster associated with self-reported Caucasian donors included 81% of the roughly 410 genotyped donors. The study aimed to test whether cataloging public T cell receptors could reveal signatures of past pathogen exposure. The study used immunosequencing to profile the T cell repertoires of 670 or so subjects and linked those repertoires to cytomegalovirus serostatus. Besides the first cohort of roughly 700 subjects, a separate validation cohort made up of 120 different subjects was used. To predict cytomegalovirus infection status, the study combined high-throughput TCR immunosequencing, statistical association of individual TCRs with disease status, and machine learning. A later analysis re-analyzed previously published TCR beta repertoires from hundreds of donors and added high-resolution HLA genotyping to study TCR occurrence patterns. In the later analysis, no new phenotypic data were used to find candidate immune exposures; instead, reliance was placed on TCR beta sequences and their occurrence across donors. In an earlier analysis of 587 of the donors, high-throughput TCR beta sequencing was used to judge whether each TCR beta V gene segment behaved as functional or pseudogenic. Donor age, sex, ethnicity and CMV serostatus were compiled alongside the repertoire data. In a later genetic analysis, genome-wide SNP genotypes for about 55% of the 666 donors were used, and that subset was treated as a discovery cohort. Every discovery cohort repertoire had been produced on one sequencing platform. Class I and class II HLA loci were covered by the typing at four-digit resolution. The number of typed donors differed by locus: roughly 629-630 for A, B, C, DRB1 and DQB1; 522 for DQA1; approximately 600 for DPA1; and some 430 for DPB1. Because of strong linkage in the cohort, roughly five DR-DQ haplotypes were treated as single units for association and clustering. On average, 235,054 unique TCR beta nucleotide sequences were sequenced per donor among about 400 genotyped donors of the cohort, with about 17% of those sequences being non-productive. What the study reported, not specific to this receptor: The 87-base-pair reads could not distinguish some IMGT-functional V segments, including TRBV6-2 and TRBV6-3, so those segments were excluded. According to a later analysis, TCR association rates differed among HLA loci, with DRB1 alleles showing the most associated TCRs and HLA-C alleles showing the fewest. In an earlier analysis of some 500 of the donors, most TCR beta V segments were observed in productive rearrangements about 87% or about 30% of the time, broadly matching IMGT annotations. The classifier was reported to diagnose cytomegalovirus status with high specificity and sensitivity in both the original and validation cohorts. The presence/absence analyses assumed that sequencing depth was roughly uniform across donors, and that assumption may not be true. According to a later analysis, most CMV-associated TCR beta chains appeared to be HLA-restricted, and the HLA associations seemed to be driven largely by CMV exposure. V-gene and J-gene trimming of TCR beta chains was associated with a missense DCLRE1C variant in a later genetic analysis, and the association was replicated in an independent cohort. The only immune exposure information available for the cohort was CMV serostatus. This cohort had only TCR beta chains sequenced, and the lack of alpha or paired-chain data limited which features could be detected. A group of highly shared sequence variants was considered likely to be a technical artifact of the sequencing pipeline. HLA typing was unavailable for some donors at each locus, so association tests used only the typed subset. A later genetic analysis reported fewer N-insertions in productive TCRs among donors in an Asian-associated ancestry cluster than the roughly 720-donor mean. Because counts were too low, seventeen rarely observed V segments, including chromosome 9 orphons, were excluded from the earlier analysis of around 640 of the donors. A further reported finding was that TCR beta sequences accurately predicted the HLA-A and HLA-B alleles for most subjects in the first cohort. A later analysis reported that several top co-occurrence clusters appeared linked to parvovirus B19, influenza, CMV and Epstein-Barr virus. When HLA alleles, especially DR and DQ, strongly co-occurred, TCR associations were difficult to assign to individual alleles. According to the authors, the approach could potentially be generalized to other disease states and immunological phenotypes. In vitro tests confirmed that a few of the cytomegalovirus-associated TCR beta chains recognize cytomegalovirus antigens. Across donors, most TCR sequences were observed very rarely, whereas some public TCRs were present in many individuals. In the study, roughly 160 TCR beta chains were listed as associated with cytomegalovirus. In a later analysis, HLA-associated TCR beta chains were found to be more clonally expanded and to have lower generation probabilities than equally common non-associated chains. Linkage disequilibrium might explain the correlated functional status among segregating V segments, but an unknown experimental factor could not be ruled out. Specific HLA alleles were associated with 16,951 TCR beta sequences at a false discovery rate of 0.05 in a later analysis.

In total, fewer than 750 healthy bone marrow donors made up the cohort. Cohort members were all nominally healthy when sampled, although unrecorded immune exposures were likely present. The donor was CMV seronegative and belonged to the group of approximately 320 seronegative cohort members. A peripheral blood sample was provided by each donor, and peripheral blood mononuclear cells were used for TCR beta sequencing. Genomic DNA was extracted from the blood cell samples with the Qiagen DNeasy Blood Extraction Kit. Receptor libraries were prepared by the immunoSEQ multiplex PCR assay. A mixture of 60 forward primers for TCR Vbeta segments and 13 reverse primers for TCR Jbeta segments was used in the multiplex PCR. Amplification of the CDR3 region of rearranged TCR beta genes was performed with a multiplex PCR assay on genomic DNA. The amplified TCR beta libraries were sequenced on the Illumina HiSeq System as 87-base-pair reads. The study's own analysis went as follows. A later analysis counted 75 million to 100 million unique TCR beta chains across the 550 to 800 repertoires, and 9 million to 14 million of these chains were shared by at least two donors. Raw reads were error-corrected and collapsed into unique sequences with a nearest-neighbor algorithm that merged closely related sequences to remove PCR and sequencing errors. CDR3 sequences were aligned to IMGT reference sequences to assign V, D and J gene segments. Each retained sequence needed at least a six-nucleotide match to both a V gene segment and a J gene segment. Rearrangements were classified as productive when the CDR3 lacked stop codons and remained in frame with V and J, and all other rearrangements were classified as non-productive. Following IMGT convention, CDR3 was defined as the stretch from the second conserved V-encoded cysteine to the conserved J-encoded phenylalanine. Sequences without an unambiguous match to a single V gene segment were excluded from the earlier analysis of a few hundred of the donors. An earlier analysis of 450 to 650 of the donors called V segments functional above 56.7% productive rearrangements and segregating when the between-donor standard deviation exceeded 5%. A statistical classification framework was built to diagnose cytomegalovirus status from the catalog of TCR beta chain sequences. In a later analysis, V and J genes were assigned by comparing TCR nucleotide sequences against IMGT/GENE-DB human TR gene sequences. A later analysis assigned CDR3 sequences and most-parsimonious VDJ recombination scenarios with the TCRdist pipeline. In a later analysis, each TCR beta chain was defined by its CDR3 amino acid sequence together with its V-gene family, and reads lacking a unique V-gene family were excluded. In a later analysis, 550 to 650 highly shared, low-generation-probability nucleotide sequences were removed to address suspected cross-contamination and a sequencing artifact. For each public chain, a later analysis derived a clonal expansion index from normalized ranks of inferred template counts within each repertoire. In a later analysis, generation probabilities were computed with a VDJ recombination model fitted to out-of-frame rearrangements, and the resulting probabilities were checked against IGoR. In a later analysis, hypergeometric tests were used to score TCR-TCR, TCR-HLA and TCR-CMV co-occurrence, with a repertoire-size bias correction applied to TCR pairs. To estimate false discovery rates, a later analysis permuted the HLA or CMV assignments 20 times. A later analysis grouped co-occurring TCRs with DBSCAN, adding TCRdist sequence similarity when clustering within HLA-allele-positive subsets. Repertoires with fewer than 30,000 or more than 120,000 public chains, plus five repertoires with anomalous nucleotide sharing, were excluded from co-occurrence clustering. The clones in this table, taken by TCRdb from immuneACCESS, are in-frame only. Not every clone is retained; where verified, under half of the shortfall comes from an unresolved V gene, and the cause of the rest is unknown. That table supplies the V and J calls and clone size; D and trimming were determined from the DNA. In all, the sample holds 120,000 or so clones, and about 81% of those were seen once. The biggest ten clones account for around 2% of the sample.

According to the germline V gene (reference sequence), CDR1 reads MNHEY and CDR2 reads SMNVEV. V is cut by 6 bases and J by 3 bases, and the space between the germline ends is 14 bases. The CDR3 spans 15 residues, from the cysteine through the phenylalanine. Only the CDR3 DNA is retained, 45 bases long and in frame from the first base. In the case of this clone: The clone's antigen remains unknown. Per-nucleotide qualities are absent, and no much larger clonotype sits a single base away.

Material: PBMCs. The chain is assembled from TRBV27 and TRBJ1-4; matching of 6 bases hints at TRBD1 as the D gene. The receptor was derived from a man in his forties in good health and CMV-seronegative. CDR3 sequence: CASRSRGWPNEKLFF. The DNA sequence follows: TGTGCCAGCAGGAGTAGGGGGTGGCCTAATGAAAAACTGTTTTTT.